The source of this T cell receptor beta chain is a study of blood T cell repertoires in COVID-19. Whole-study context: Sources were T cells, B-cell-depleted T cells, or PBMCs; the material itself was cDNA or gDNA.

This clone appeared once. Authors' methods: Reference gene primer amplification yielded estimated nucleated cell counts. Data came from immunoSEQ multiplex PCR; TCRdb stores just in-frame clones and leaves some out. For V, J and clone size, that table is used; D and trimming come from the DNA. Among fewer than 200,000 clones listed, approximately 87% were seen once. Participants reported their clinical history, and cohort assignment relied on those reports. What the recovered Cohort 3 donors had was two negative PCRs, clearance, or symptom resolution. The CDR3 spans 15 residues. Looked up from germline, CDR1 is SGHTA and CDR2 is FQGNSA. V was cut by 1 base and J by 4 bases, with 11 bases left in between.

This receptor was taken from a woman aged 45-60 years who had recovered from COVID-19. The chain combines TRBV7-2 with TRBJ1-5; D might be TRBD1 (6 bases). Sequencing was done on a sample of PBMCs or T cells enriched from blood (not recorded which). CDR3 nucleotide sequence: TGTGCCAGCAGCTTAGGGGACATCCTTAATCAGCCCCAGCATTTT. It yields the protein CASSLGDILNQPQHF.